These 11 T cell receptor beta chains were all obtained from the same sample, sequenced in a study of OX40 agonist ivuxolimab in advanced cancers. The method was immunoSEQ multiplex PCR; TCRdb's version includes in-frame clones alone and lacks a portion of them. Of some 60,000 clones listed, 90% to 95% were seen once; the top ten hold approximately 18%. This sample comprised CD4+ or CD8+ T cells sorted from blood, obtained in a trial of the OX40 agonist ivuxolimab. The receptors here all came from an adult with an advanced solid tumor such as melanoma, head and neck, liver or kidney cancer.

This clone was observed many times. The chain joins TRBV11-2 to TRBJ1-2; D unclear. This CDR3 comprises 11 residues. The V gene lost 3 bases and the J gene lost 8 bases, with 7 bases spanning the gap. Germline V lookup: CDR1 SGHAT, CDR2 FQNNGV. This chain's CDR3 is CASSLLKGYTF. For the CDR3, the DNA is TGTGCCAGCAGCTTGTTAAAGGGCTACACCTTC.

The chain couples TRBV28 to TRBJ2-1; 10 bases line up with TRBD1. Germline values: CDR1 MDHEN, CDR2 SYDVKM. The CDR3 is 16 residues long. V trimming: 5 bases; J trimming: 8 bases; junction bases outside the gene matches: 12. The CDR3 coding sequence is TGTGCCAGCAGTCCAACCCGGGACAGGGGTGTCGATGAGCAGTTCTTC. This sequence encodes CASSPTRDRGVDEQFF.

The V gene is TRBV6-5, the J gene TRBJ2-7, with D perhaps matching TRBD2 (6 bases). Germline assignment: CDR1 MNHEY and CDR2 SVGAGI. The CDR3 contains 15 residues. V was clipped by 6 bases and J by 2 bases, with 17 bases between them. Here the CDR3 DNA reads TGTGCCAGCAGCAAAACTAGCTTATTGCCCTACGAGCAGTACTTC. Its translation: CASSKTSLLPYEQYF.

J is TRBJ2-3 and V is TRBV27; 15 nucleotides align to TRBD2. V was pared by 4 bases and J by 5 bases, with 7 bases of the junction left unmatched. Germline V gene data show CDR1 as MNHEY and CDR2 as SMNVEV (reference sequence). This CDR3 is built from 17 residues. The DNA for the CDR3 is TGTGCCAGCAGTTCCCGGCCGGGACTAGCGGGGGGAGATACGCAGTATTTT. This translates into CASSSRPGLAGGDTQYF.

V usage is TRBV5-6 and J usage is TRBJ1-1, with 8 positions matching TRBD1. Germline-derived CDR1 and CDR2 are SGHDT and YYEEEE. The CDR3 totals 14 residues. Germline trimming cut 2 bases from V and 10 bases from J; bases unmatched to any gene: 10. The CDR3 is CASSFGTGDPGAFF. The CDR3 DNA reads TGTGCCAGCAGCTTCGGGACAGGCGACCCAGGAGCTTTCTTT.

This chain uses TRBV10-2 with TRBJ2-7; 9 nucleotides align to TRBD2. Germline V lookup: CDR1 WSHSY, CDR2 SAAADI. V lost 1 base, J lost 4 bases, and 8 bases stayed unmatched. The CDR3 sequence is 16 residues long. The DNA of the CDR3 is TGCGCCAGCAGTGAGTTCCCGGGCGGGAGGGCATACGAGCAGTACTTC. Its translation is CASSEFPGGRAYEQYF.

The chain is built from TRBV14 and TRBJ1-1; D is undetermined. CDR3 length: 13 residues. The germline gives CDR1 SGHDN, CDR2 FVKESK. Trimming took 1 base from V and 1 from J, leaving 4 bases between them. The CDR3 DNA sequence: TGTGCCAGCAGCCAAGTAGGGAACACTGAAGCTTTCTTT. Its translation is CASSQVGNTEAFF. Combining the CDR3 with reference TRBV14 and TRBJ1-1 gives the whole variable domain EAGVTQFPSHSVIEKGQTVTLRCDPISGHDNLYWYRRVMGKEIKFLLHFVKESKQDESGMPNNRFLAERTGGTYSTLKVQPAELEDSGVYFCASSQVGNTEAFFGQGTRLTVV.

The table lists this clone with a count of one. CDR3 sequence reads: CASNEGSTDTQYF. The CDR3 DNA reads TGTGCCTCGAACGAGGGAAGCACAGATACGCAGTATTTT. The chain carries TRBV27 and TRBJ2-3; the D gene is possibly TRBD2 (5 bases). Trimming took off 11 bases at V and 0 bases at J, with 12 bases between the two ends. This CDR3 comprises 13 residues. Germline V gene sequence: CDR1 MNHEY, CDR2 SMNVEV (reference sequence).

This chain joins TRBV9 and TRBJ2-1, with D unresolved. This CDR3 has 14 amino acids. V gave up 3 bases and J gave up 7 bases, with 14 bases separating them. Germline V gene lookup returns CDR1 SGDLS and CDR2 YYNGEE. The CDR3 DNA follows: TGTGCCAGCAGCGAGATTCCTGACGGGAATGAGCAGTTCTTC. Protein: CASSEIPDGNEQFF.

V gene TRBV9 combines with J gene TRBJ2-7; 8 bases are a match to TRBD1. The J segment lost 4 bases and the V segment lost 3 bases, leaving 3 bases of the junction unmatched. Germline V lookup: CDR1 SGDLS, CDR2 YYNGEE. The CDR3 spans 13 residues. The CDR3 loop is CASSGGQGYEQYF. As DNA, the CDR3 is TGTGCCAGCAGCGGTGGACAGGGATACGAGCAGTACTTC. The variable domain in full, completed from reference TRBV9 and TRBJ2-7, reads DSGVTQTPKHLITATGQRVTLRCSPRSGDLSVYWYQQSLDQGLQFLIQYYNGEERAKGNILERFSAQQFPDLHSELNLSSLELGDSALYFCASSGGQGYEQYFGPGTRLTVT.

The gene calls are TRBV5-5 and TRBJ1-5, with D possibly matching TRBD1 (5 bases). CDR3 length: 15 amino acids. V shed 5 bases and J shed 6 bases, with 18 bases lying between them. Germline CDR1 is SGHKS and CDR2 is YYEKEE (reference sequence). Written as DNA, the CDR3 is TGTGCCAGCAGTTTGACGTCAGGGTCGGTTCAGCCCCAGCATTTT. Translating it yields CASSLTSGSVQPQHF.